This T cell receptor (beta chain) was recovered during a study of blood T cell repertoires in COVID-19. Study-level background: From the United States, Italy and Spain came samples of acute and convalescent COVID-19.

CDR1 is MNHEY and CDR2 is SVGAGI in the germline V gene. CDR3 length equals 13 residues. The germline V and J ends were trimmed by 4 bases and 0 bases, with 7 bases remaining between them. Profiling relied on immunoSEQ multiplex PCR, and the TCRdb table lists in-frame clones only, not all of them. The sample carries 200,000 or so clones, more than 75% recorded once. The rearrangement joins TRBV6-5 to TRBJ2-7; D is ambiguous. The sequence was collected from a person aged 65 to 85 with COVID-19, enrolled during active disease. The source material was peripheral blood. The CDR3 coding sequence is TGTGCCAGCAGTTCTTACAGCTCCTACGAGCAGTACTTC. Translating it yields CASSSYSSYEQYF.